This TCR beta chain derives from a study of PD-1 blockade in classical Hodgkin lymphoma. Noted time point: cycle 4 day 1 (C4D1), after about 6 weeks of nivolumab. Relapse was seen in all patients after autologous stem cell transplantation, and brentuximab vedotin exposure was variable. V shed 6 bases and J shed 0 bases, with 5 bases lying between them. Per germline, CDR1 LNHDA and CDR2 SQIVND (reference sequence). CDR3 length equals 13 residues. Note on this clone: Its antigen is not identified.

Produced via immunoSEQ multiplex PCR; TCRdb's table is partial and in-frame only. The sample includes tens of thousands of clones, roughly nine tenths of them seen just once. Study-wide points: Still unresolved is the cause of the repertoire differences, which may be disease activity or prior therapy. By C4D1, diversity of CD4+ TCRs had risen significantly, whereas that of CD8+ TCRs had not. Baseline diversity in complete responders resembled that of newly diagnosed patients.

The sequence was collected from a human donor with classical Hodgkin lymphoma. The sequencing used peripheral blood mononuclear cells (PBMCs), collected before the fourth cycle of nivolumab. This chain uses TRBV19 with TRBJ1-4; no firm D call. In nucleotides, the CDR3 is TGTGCCAGTAGCCTTGCAACTAATGAAAAACTGTTTTTT. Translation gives CASSLATNEKLFF.